The clone carrying this T cell receptor beta chain has only one observation. This record belongs to a study of blood T cell repertoires in COVID-19. As for the study in general: Specimens from acute and convalescent COVID-19 originated in the United States, Italy and Spain. The cDNA or gDNA used as material had been derived from T cells, B-cell-depleted T cells, or PBMCs.

Study processing details: Nucleated cell counts were estimated from reference gene primer amplification. Assay: immunoSEQ multiplex PCR; the TCRdb copy retains only in-frame clones and omits some. V, J and clone size are taken as reported in that table, and D and trimming were inferred from the DNA itself. In the table there are 300,000 to 350,000 clones, around 87% of which are singletons. The source material was peripheral blood. This receptor was obtained from a man between 18 and 35 years old with active or convalescent COVID-19.

The CDR3 nucleotides read TGCGCCAGCAAGGTTAGTGAGGGCAGCAATGAGCAGTTCTTC. Translated: CASKVSEGSNEQFF. This chain links TRBV10-2 with TRBJ2-1; D might be TRBD2 (5 bases). The CDR3 runs to 14 residues. The V and J ends lost 7 bases and 6 bases respectively, with 16 bases between them. Looked up from germline, CDR1 is WSHSY and CDR2 is SAAADI.